This is a list of T cell receptor beta chains from one sample in a study of blood T cell repertoires in COVID-19. TCRdb keeps only in-frame clones here, not all; method: immunoSEQ multiplex PCR. The repertoire holds 90,000 to 130,000 clones, with roughly four fifths as singletons. Specimen: peripheral blood. The receptors stem from a man aged 70-80 years with acute or convalescent COVID-19. Each CDR3 is given with its conserved first and last residue. D genes are given only for firm matches. Clone size is not always given. Where it is, it says once, few, many or a class for expanded clones.

>few|TRBJ1-4|TRBV28|.
TGTGCCAGCAGCTCGGGGGGGCAGGGAAATGAAAAACTGTTTTTT
CASSSGGQGNEKLFF
>.|TRBJ2-1|TRBV9|TRBD2
TGTGCCAGCAGCGCCTTAGCGGGGGGTTACAATGAGCAGTTCTTC
CASSALAGGYNEQFF
>.|TRBJ1-5|TRBV7-2|.
TGTGCCAGCAGCTTAGAAGTACGGCAGCCCCAGCATTTT
CASSLEVRQPQHF
>.|TRBJ2-3|TRBV9|TRBD2
TGTGCCAGCAGCGCGCGGGGGAAATCAACAGATACGCAGTATTTT
CASSARGKSTDTQYF
>once|TRBJ2-7|TRBV28|.
TGTGCCAGCAGTCCGACTATTTTTAGGTCCGGGCAGTACTTC
CASSPTIFRSGQYF
>.|TRBJ1-1|TRBV28|.
TGTGCCAGCAGTTCTAAGGGGAGGGCGGCTTTCTTT
CASSSKGRAAFF
>many|TRBJ2-3|TRBV5-4|TRBD2
TGTGCCAGCAGCTTCGGACTAGCGGGCGTAATAGATACGCAGTATTTT
CASSFGLAGVIDTQYF
>.|TRBJ2-3|TRBV5-4|.
TGTGCCAGCAGTCCCCAGGCCGATTTCACAGATACGCAGTATTTT
CASSPQADFTDTQYF
>.|TRBJ2-3|TRBV4-1|TRBD2
TGCGCCAGCAGCAAAGGACTAGCGGGGGGGATCTCTCACACAGATACGCAGTATTTT
CASSKGLAGGISHTDTQYF
>.|TRBJ2-3|TRBV24-1|.
TGTGCCACCAGTGAACTAGGACTCGTCACAGATACGCAGTATTTT
CATSELGLVTDTQYF
>.|TRBJ2-2|TRBV5-1|TRBD2
TGCGCCAGCAGCTTCCGACTAGCGGGAGGGACGAACACCGGGGAGCTGTTTTTT
CASSFRLAGGTNTGELFF
>.|TRBJ2-2|TRBV13|.
TGTGCCAGCATGGGCCCTAACACCGGGGAGCTGTTTTTT
CASMGPNTGELFF
>.|TRBJ1-1|TRBV12-2|.
TGTGCAAGTCGCTATCCGGGCAGGGACACTGAAGCTTTCTTT
CASRYPGRDTEAFF
>.|TRBJ1-6|TRBV10-1|.
TGCGCCAGCAGTGAACAGATTTATAATTCACCCCTCCACTTT
CASSEQIYNSPLHF
>.|TRBJ2-1|TRBV5-1|.
TGCGCCAGCAGCTTGGCTACACGCTACGGGGAAGCCAATGAGCAGTTCTTC
CASSLATRYGEANEQFF
>.|TRBJ2-1|TRBV5-1|.
TGCGCCAGCAGCTTGGAAAGGACTTCTAATAATGAGCAGTTCTTC
CASSLERTSNNEQFF
>once|TRBJ1-2|TRBV25-1|.
TGTGCCAGCCCCGGCGGGGCGGGGATCAGCTACACCTTC
CASPGGAGISYTF